The TCR beta chain under discussion was sequenced for a study of neurological immune-mediated disorders. This CDR3 contains 18 residues. Germline CDR1 MGHRA, CDR2 YSYEKL. The ends lost 0 bases at V and 0 bases at J; junction bases unmatched: 3. The sample holds many counts of this clonotype. TCRdb processed the 5' RACE reads anew with MiXCR; each CDR3 protein has one entry. The sample comprises under 40,000 distinct CDR3 sequences, approximately 7.2% of which are singletons, and just over 5.5% rests with the top ten. This chain joins TRBV4-1 and TRBJ2-1, with 12 bases matching TRBD2. The sequenced sample consisted of CD4+ T cells from blood. The receptor was derived from a man over 45 in good health. This CDR3 is CASSQELAGGFSYNEQFF. Written as DNA, the CDR3 is TGCGCCAGCAGCCAAGAACTAGCGGGAGGATTCTCCTACAATGAGCAGTTCTTC.